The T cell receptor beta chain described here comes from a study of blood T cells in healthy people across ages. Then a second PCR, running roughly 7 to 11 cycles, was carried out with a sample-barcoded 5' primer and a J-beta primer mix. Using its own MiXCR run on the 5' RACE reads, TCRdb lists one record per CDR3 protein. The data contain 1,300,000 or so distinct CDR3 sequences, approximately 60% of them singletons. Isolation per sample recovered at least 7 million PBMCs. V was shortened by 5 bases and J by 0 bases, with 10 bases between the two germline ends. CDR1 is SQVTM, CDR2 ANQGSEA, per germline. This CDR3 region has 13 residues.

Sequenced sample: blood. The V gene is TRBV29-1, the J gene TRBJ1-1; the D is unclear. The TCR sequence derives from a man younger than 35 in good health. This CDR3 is CSVKAVLNTEAFF. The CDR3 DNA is TGCAGCGTTAAAGCCGTCCTGAACACTGAAGCTTTCTTT.